The 27 T cell receptor beta chains presented below share a single source sample, sequenced in a study of spatial heterogeneity in lung cancer. TCRdb re-called the 5' RACE reads through MiXCR, storing one row per CDR3 protein. This sample carries tens of thousands of distinct CDR3 sequences, approximately 8.9% of them seen once, and the ten largest clones take approximately 16%. Time point indicated: sample taken at primary tumor resection. From tumor, nontumor lung or frozen PBMC, whole RNA was taken unsorted for sequencing. Source: PBMCs, taken at surgery. These receptors were collected from a female donor with early-stage non-small cell lung cancer.

This clonotype was recorded at least ten times. The gene calls are TRBV27 and TRBJ1-1; D may be TRBD1 (5 bases). The germline V gene has CDR1 MNHEY and CDR2 SMNVEV (reference sequence). The CDR3 sequence is 11 residues long. V was cut by 8 bases and J by 5 bases, with 9 bases left in between. CDR3 protein: CASGGWTEAFF. The CDR3 DNA is TGTGCCAGCGGGGGGTGGACTGAAGCTTTCTTT.

This clonotype appeared a few times. CDR3 in amino acids: CASSNRVNNSPLHF. The CDR3 nucleotides read TGTGCCAGCAGCAACAGGGTGAATAATTCACCCCTCCACTTT. The rearrangement links TRBV28 to TRBJ1-6; TRBD1 might be the D (6 bases). The CDR3 spans 14 residues. The V gene lost 6 bases and the J gene lost 5 bases, with 11 bases spanning the gap. The germline V gene encodes CDR1 MDHEN and CDR2 SYDVKM. Variable domain in full (rest from reference TRBV28 and TRBJ1-6): DVKVTQSSRYLVKRTGEKVFLECVQDMDHENMFWYRQDPGLGLRLIYFSYDVKMKEKGDIPEGYSVSREKKERFSLILESASTNQTSMYLCASSNRVNNSPLHFGNGTRLTVT.

The chain carries TRBV29-1 and TRBJ2-3, with unresolved D. This CDR3 contains 12 residues. Per the germline V gene, CDR1 is SQVTM and CDR2 is ANQGSEA. Between the trimmed V and J ends, which lost 6 bases and 2 bases, there was a span of 9 bases. CDR3: CSVSGSTDTQYF. In DNA, the CDR3 is TGCAGCGTGTCCGGGTCCACAGATACGCAGTATTTT.

Only a few counts were recorded for this clonotype. Written as DNA, the CDR3 is TGTGCCACCAGTGATGGGGCAGGTGATAGCAATCAGCCCCAGCATTTT. This gives the protein CATSDGAGDSNQPQHF. The V call is TRBV24-1, the J call TRBJ1-5; tentative D call: TRBD1 (5 bases). Trimming shortened V by 3 bases and J by 0 bases, and 11 bases separated the two germline ends. The CDR3 is 16 amino acids. Germline CDR1 reads KGHDR; CDR2 reads SFDVKD.

This chain uses TRBV6-6 with TRBJ1-1, with D unresolved. Germline lookup yields CDR1 MNHNY and CDR2 SVGAGI (reference sequence). Trimming took off 5 bases at V and 5 bases at J, with 15 bases between the two ends. The CDR3 length is 14 residues. The CDR3 loop is CASSPTLAGTEAFF. For the CDR3, the DNA is TGTGCCAGCAGTCCGACCCTAGCGGGGACTGAAGCTTTCTTT.

V and J are TRBV5-4 and TRBJ1-1, with D hard to call. With 6 bases removed from V and 0 bases from J, the gap between germline ends came to 15 bases. This CDR3 has 15 amino acids. Germline V lookup: CDR1 SGHNT, CDR2 YYREEE (reference sequence). The CDR3 bases are TGTGCCAGCACCCCTGGTAGCCCCATGAACACTGAAGCTTTCTTT. The encoded protein is CASTPGSPMNTEAFF.

This clonotype has at least ten counts. The rearrangement uses TRBV10-3 and TRBJ2-3; TRBD2 aligns across 15 bases. With V trimmed by 3 bases and J by 5 bases, 6 bases remained unmatched. The length of the CDR3 is 17 residues. CDR1 ENHRY and CDR2 SYGVKD come from the germline V gene. CDR3 amino acids: CAISERTSGGAGDTQYF. The DNA for the CDR3 is TGTGCCATCAGTGAAAGGACTAGCGGGGGGGCCGGAGATACGCAGTATTTT.

This clonotype showed up many times. V and J are TRBV9 and TRBJ1-1; perhaps TRBD1 as D (5 bases). The V gene lost 2 bases and the J gene lost 4 bases, with 12 bases spanning the gap. CDR3 length: 14 amino acids. CDR1 is SGDLS, CDR2 YYNGEE, per germline. The CDR3 DNA reads as TGTGCCAGCAGCGTTCGAGCAGGGAGCACTGAAGCTTTCTTT. Translation: CASSVRAGSTEAFF.

This clonotype was picked up many times. The CDR3 DNA follows: TGTGCCAGCAGCTCATCCGGGTTTAATTCAGTTCAGTACTTC. Protein product: CASSSSGFNSVQYF. J is TRBJ2-4 and V is TRBV11-2; no clear D gene. V was cut by 4 bases and J by 11 bases, with 18 bases left in between. The CDR3 extends over 14 amino acids. CDR1 SGHAT and CDR2 FQNNGV come from the germline V gene. Variable domain in full (rest from reference TRBV11-2 and TRBJ2-4): EAGVAQSPRYKIIEKRQSVAFWCNPISGHATLYWYQQILGQGPKLLIQFQNNGVVDDSQLPKDRFSAERLKGVDSTLKIQPAKLEDSAVYLCASSSSGFNSVQYFGAGTRLSVL.

This chain connects TRBV6-6 to TRBJ2-7, with D perhaps matching TRBD1 or TRBD2 (5 bases each). Trimming stripped 5 bases from V and 7 bases from J, with 9 bases between. Per germline, CDR1 MNHNY and CDR2 SVGAGI (reference sequence). This CDR3 is 11 amino acids long. The CDR3 loop is CASSAEGEQYV. The CDR3 nucleotides read TGTGCCAGCAGTGCCGAGGGGGAGCAGTACGTC.

This clonotype was recorded a few times. The CDR3 bases are TGTGCCAGCAGCCAATCGACAGTTGAGACCCAGTACTTC. Protein product: CASSQSTVETQYF. The gene calls are TRBV3-1 and TRBJ2-5, with a tentative D call TRBD1 (5 bases). V shed 2 bases and J shed 5 bases, with 9 bases lying between them. CDR3 length: 13 residues. The germline CDR1 and CDR2 sequences are LGHDT and YNNKEL (reference sequence).

This chain uses TRBV4-2 with TRBJ2-1, with a weak D call TRBD2 (5 bases). The V and J ends lost 6 bases and 3 bases respectively, with 9 bases between them. In germline, CDR1 is LGHNA, CDR2 YNFKEQ. The CDR3 is 13 residues long. CDR3 protein: CASRGGYYNEQFF. As DNA, the CDR3 is TGTGCCAGCAGAGGCGGGTACTACAATGAGCAGTTCTTC.

This clonotype appeared a few times. The gene calls are TRBV7-2 and TRBJ2-7, with 7 bases that match TRBD2. Per the germline V gene, CDR1 is SGHTA and CDR2 is FQGNSA. V dropped 1 base and J dropped 3; count of bases not matched to a gene: 12. The length of the CDR3 is 17 residues. The CDR3 region is CASSLGYGGGPGYEQYF. In DNA, the CDR3 is TGTGCCAGCAGCTTAGGGTACGGGGGAGGGCCAGGCTACGAGCAGTACTTC.

Only a few counts were recorded for this clonotype. The gene calls are TRBV2 and TRBJ1-5; D is ambiguous. CDR3 length: 14 residues. Germline CDR1 and CDR2: SNHLY and FYNNEI. V shed 3 bases and J shed 0 bases, with 6 bases lying between them. DNA of the CDR3: TGTGCCAGCAGTGAGCATTATAGCAATCAGCCCCAGCATTTT. Translation gives CASSEHYSNQPQHF.

The CDR3 here is CSARDPRVGFSSPLHF. The DNA of the CDR3 is TGCAGTGCTAGAGACCCAAGAGTTGGTTTCAGTTCACCCCTCCACTTT. The chain uses TRBV20-1 and TRBJ1-6; D is ambiguous. The CDR3 totals 16 residues. V was shortened by 0 bases and J by 9 bases, with 18 bases between the two germline ends. Germline V gene sequence: CDR1 DFQATT, CDR2 SNEGSKA (reference sequence).

This clonotype occurred a few times. The chain employs TRBV19 and TRBJ2-7, with 7 positions matching TRBD1. This CDR3 is built from 13 residues. Germline V gives CDR1 LNHDA, CDR2 SQIVND (reference sequence). After removal of 7 bases from V and 2 bases from J, the junction contained 5 bases not matched to a gene. Here the CDR3 DNA reads TGTGCCAGTAAGGGAACAGGGGCCTACGAGCAGTACTTC. Protein sequence: CASKGTGAYEQYF. The entire variable domain, with the rest obtained from reference TRBV19 and TRBJ2-7, is as follows: DGGITQSPKYLFRKEGQNVTLSCEQNLNHDAMYWYRQDPGQGLRLIYYSQIVNDFQKGDIAEGYSVSREKKESFPLTVTSAQKNPTAFYLCASKGTGAYEQYFGPGTRLTVT.

The chain uses TRBV20-1 and TRBJ2-7, with TRBD1 matching 9 bases. Germline-derived CDR1 and CDR2 are DFQATT and SNEGSKA (reference sequence). V was pared by 2 bases and J by 4 bases, with 6 bases of the junction left unmatched. The CDR3 loop spans 14 amino acids. CDR3 protein: CSARPPTGGYEQYF. As DNA, the CDR3 is TGCAGTGCTAGACCCCCGACAGGGGGTTACGAGCAGTACTTC.

This clonotype was detected only a few times. The gene calls are TRBV6-5 and TRBJ1-5; no firm D call. The CDR3 totals 18 residues. Germline CDR1 reads MNHEY; CDR2 reads SVGAGI. Trimming cost V 5 bases and J 0 bases, with 20 bases left between them. The CDR3 bases are TGTGCCAGCAGTCCCCTGGGAGCCACACCCGGTAGCAATCAGCCCCAGCATTTT. This sequence encodes CASSPLGATPGSNQPQHF.

This clonotype was found many times. The chain carries TRBV6-5 and TRBJ1-3; D perhaps matches TRBD1 (6 bases). The CDR3 totals 15 residues. In germline, CDR1 is MNHEY, CDR2 SVGAGI. V was trimmed by 6 bases and J by 4 bases, leaving 16 bases between them. The CDR3 sequence: CASRGTGAEGNTIYF. The CDR3 DNA is TGTGCCAGCAGAGGTACGGGGGCGGAAGGAAACACCATATATTTT.

At least ten counts were recorded for this clonotype. This sequence joins TRBV6-6 and TRBJ2-3; no reliable D call. Looked up from germline, CDR1 is MNHNY and CDR2 is SVGAGI (reference sequence). This CDR3 region has 12 residues. The V end lost 5 bases, the J end lost 7 bases, and 10 bases lay between the germline ends. CDR3 amino acids: CASSRPRNTQYF. The DNA for the CDR3 is TGTGCCAGCAGTCGCCCCAGAAATACGCAGTATTTT.

Only a few counts were recorded for this clonotype. This chain uses TRBV20-1 with TRBJ2-7; the D gene could be TRBD1 or TRBD2 (6 bases each). The V and J ends lost 0 bases and 4 bases respectively, with 13 bases between them. This CDR3 spans 14 amino acids. CDR1 DFQATT and CDR2 SNEGSKA come from the germline V gene (reference sequence). The DNA for the CDR3 is TGCAGTGCTAGAGATCTAGGGGGGAGTTACGAGCAGTACTTC. It encodes CSARDLGGSYEQYF.

This clonotype was found many times. This sequence joins TRBV4-2 and TRBJ1-5, with 9 bases aligning to TRBD1. The CDR3 length is 15 residues. Germline CDR1 LGHNA, CDR2 YNFKEQ. The J segment lost 7 bases and the V segment lost 3 bases, leaving 7 bases of the junction unmatched. CDR3 nucleotide sequence: TGTGCCAGCAGCCATGACTCGGGACAGGGACAGCCCCAGCATTTT. It specifies CASSHDSGQGQPQHF.

This clonotype was found many times. Here the CDR3 DNA reads TGTGCCAGCAGCTCAGATGGCAGATATCAGCCCCAGCATTTT. Residues: CASSSDGRYQPQHF. The gene calls are TRBV7-2 and TRBJ1-5; D is unclear. The CDR3 is 14 amino acids. Germline V gene data show CDR1 as SGHTA and CDR2 as FQGNSA. V gave up 4 bases and J gave up 5 bases, with 12 bases separating them. The entire variable domain, with the rest obtained from reference TRBV7-2 and TRBJ1-5, is as follows: GAGVSQSPSNKVTEKGKDVELRCDPISGHTALYWYRQSLGQGLEFLIYFQGNSAPDKSGLPSDRFSAERTGGSVSTLTIQRTQQEDSAVYLCASSSDGRYQPQHFGDGTRLSIL.

This clonotype was detected a few times. The chain couples TRBV3-1 to TRBJ1-1, with D unresolved. Looked up from germline, CDR1 is LGHDT and CDR2 is YNNKEL (reference sequence). This CDR3 spans 12 amino acids. With 1 base removed from V and 4 bases from J, the gap between germline ends came to 4 bases. The CDR3 region has the DNA TGTGCCAGCAGCCAAGCTGGCACTGAAGCTTTCTTT. Protein sequence: CASSQAGTEAFF.

Many counts were recorded for this clonotype. The rearrangement joins TRBV2 to TRBJ2-6; D is ambiguous. CDR3 length equals 13 residues. CDR1 and CDR2 (germline): SNHLY, FYNNEI. The germline V and J ends were trimmed by 4 bases and 2 bases, with 3 bases remaining between them. CDR3 sequence reads: CASSVTGANVLTF. Written as DNA, the CDR3 is TGTGCCAGCAGTGTAACTGGGGCCAACGTCCTGACTTTC.

A few counts support this clonotype. The chain carries TRBV14 and TRBJ2-6; tentatively, D is TRBD1 (7 bases). There are 18 residues in the CDR3. Germline lookup yields CDR1 SGHDN and CDR2 FVKESK. Trimming left V 2 bases short and J 0 bases short, with 14 bases between. The CDR3, as DNA: TGTGCCAGCAGCCAAATGACAGGGACTGTCTCTGGGGCCAACGTCCTGACTTTC. Protein sequence: CASSQMTGTVSGANVLTF.

In this sample, this clonotype turned up many times. This chain uses TRBV24-1 with TRBJ2-1; 8 bases align to TRBD1. V was pared by 6 bases and J by 0 bases, with 3 bases of the junction left unmatched. The CDR3 is made up of 15 amino acids. Looked up from germline, CDR1 is KGHDR and CDR2 is SFDVKD. This chain's CDR3 is CATSSGTGSYNEQFF. DNA of the CDR3: TGTGCCACCAGTTCCGGGACAGGCTCCTACAATGAGCAGTTCTTC.